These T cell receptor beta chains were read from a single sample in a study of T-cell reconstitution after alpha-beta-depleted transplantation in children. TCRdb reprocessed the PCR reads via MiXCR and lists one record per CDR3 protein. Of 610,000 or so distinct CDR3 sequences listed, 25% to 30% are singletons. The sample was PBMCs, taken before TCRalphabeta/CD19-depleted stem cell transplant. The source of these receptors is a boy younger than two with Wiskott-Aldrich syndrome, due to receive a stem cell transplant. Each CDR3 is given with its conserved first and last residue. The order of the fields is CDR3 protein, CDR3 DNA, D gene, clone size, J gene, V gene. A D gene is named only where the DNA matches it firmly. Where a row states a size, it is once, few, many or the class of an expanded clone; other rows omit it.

CAISEVRTYQETQYF | TGTGCCATCAGTGAGGTCAGGACGTACCAAGAGACCCAGTACTTC | - | - | TRBJ2-5 | TRBV10-3
CASSEGTSRETQYF | TGCGCCAGCAGCGAGGGGACTAGCAGGGAGACCCAGTACTTC | TRBD2 | - | TRBJ2-5 | TRBV5-1
CSAGGLPYEQYF | TGCAGCGCCGGGGGTCTACCTTACGAGCAGTACTTC | - | - | TRBJ2-7 | TRBV29-1
CASSFRGLNQPQHF | TGTGCCAGCAGTTTTCGGGGTCTCAATCAGCCCCAGCATTTT | - | - | TRBJ1-5 | TRBV28
CAIRTGENTEAFF | TGTGCCATCAGGACAGGGGAGAACACTGAAGCTTTCTTT | TRBD1 | - | TRBJ1-1 | TRBV10-3
CSAPNGDTGELFF | TGCAGTGCTCCCAACGGGGACACCGGGGAGCTGTTTTTT | - | - | TRBJ2-2 | TRBV20-1
CSARGGQETQYF | TGCAGTGCTAGGGGAGGCCAAGAGACCCAGTACTTC | - | many | TRBJ2-5 | TRBV20-1
CASSPGAEQYF | TGTGCCAGCAGTCCCGGTGCCGAGCAGTACTTC | - | - | TRBJ2-7 | TRBV12-3/TRBV12-4
CASSTHGQAEYGYTF | TGTGCCAGTAGTACCCATGGACAGGCGGAATATGGCTACACCTTC | TRBD1 | - | TRBJ1-2 | TRBV19
CAISPGWFSTDTQYF | TGTGCCATCAGTCCGGGATGGTTTAGTACAGATACGCAGTATTTT | - | - | TRBJ2-3 | TRBV10-3
CASSSGVLAVTQDTQYF | TGTGCCAGCAGTTCCGGGGTGCTAGCGGTTACCCAAGATACGCAGTATTTT | TRBD2 | medium-sized | TRBJ2-3 | TRBV12-3/TRBV12-4